This T cell receptor (beta chain) appears in the sequencing data of a study of blood T cell repertoires in COVID-19. Study overall: Two negative PCRs, clearance, or symptom resolution had been documented for recovered Cohort 3 donors.

With 7 bases removed from V and 4 bases from J, the gap between germline ends came to 17 bases. Germline V gene lookup returns CDR1 SNHLY and CDR2 FYNNEI. This CDR3 region has 15 residues. Original data processing: Reference gene primer amplification in the assay estimated nucleated cell counts. Profiling relied on immunoSEQ multiplex PCR, and the TCRdb table lists in-frame clones only, not all of them. V and J calls plus clone size are reproduced from that table; the DNA served to infer D and trimming. The repertoire includes 300,000 to 450,000 clones, 80% to 90% of them detected once, and 1.5% to 2% sits in the top ten.

The TCR comes from a man between 40 and 49 years old in a cohort exposed to, infected with or recovered from COVID-19 (not recorded which). Specimen: PBMCs or T cells enriched from blood (not recorded which). This chain connects TRBV2 to TRBJ2-1, with D possibly matching TRBD2 (5 bases). The CDR3 coding sequence is TGTGCCAGCACCGAGGGCGGTAGGGTATACAATGAGCAGTTCTTC. Translation: CASTEGGRVYNEQFF.